These T cell receptor beta chains were read from a single sample in a study of OX40 agonist ivuxolimab in advanced cancers. Method: immunoSEQ multiplex PCR; TCRdb's copy keeps in-frame clones and lacks some. The table lists some 80,000 clones, around nine tenths of them singletons. The sequences come from CD4+ or CD8+ T cells sorted from blood, collected in a trial of the OX40 agonist ivuxolimab. Receptors were obtained from an adult with an advanced solid tumor such as melanoma, head and neck, liver or kidney cancer. Each CDR3 is given with its conserved first and last residue. The D gene is left open where the match is weak. The size entry is marked missing in some rows and otherwise reads once, few, many or a size class.

cdr3_nt cdr3_aa j_call v_call clone_size d_call
TGTGCCAGCAGCCACACCGGGACAGGGGTCGCAGATACGCAGTATTTT CASSHTGTGVADTQYF TRBJ2-3 TRBV7-9 - TRBD1
TGTGCCAGCAGTTCCCTACAGGGTAACACTGAAGCTTTCTTT CASSSLQGNTEAFF TRBJ1-1 TRBV6-6 - -
TGCGCCAGCAGCTTTGGAGGGGCGCCCGCCTACGAGCAGTACTTC CASSFGGAPAYEQYF TRBJ2-7 TRBV5-1 few -
TGTGCCAGCAGTCGACAGGGAAGTATGGCTAACTATGGCTACACCTTC CASSRQGSMANYGYTF TRBJ1-2 TRBV28 - TRBD1
TGTGCCAGCAGCTTGGGACAGTTGCTAGCCAAAAACATTCAGTACTTC CASSLGQLLAKNIQYF TRBJ2-4 TRBV5-6 - -
TGTGCCAGCAGCTTCACGAGCTACACAGATACGCAGTATTTT CASSFTSYTDTQYF TRBJ2-3 TRBV9 - -
TGCGCCAGCAGCTTGGGAGGGGGCCGATCCTACAATGAGCAGTTCTTC CASSLGGGRSYNEQFF TRBJ2-1 TRBV5-1 - TRBD1
TGTGCCAGCAGTTGGGGGACAGGGGGTCGAGAGCAGTACTTC CASSWGTGGREQYF TRBJ2-7 TRBV6-6 - TRBD1
TGTGCCACCAGCAGAGAAGGACAGGGAGCCTACAATGAGCAGTTCTTC CATSREGQGAYNEQFF TRBJ2-1 TRBV15 - TRBD1
TGTGCCAGCAGTGAAGCGCCCCGGGGAAAACTGTTTTTT CASSEAPRGKLFF TRBJ1-4 TRBV6-1 - -
TGCGCCAGCAGCTATAGAACCGGGACAAGGGCTGGAAACACCATATATTTT CASSYRTGTRAGNTIYF TRBJ1-3 TRBV5-1 few -
TGTGCCAGCAGTTTGTCAGGGACTTCCTATGGCTACACCTTC CASSLSGTSYGYTF TRBJ1-2 TRBV27 - -
TGTGCCAGCAGCGCCCGGGACAGGGGGACCGGGGAGCTGTTTTTT CASSARDRGTGELFF TRBJ2-2 TRBV11-3 - TRBD1
TGTGCCAGCAGCTTATGGCGGTCAGATACGCAGTATTTT CASSLWRSDTQYF TRBJ2-3 TRBV7-2 - -
TGCAGCGCCCGGGGGGGAGCTAGCACAGATACGCAGTATTTT CSARGGASTDTQYF TRBJ2-3 TRBV29-1 once TRBD2
TGTGCCAGCAGTCCGGACAGGGGCCAGCCCCAGCATTTT CASSPDRGQPQHF TRBJ1-5 TRBV6-6 - TRBD1
TGTGCCAGCAGCTTAGCTTCAGGGAATCAGCCCCAGCATTTT CASSLASGNQPQHF TRBJ1-5 TRBV7-9 - -
TGCAGCGTTGAAGCGGGGGCCACATATACGCAGTATTTT CSVEAGATYTQYF TRBJ2-3 TRBV29-1 - -
TGTGCCAGCAGTTACCGGGACTTCGTGGGGAATGAGCAGTTCTTC CASSYRDFVGNEQFF TRBJ2-1 TRBV27 - -
TGTGCCAGCAGCTTCCCTGGGGCCAACGTCCTGACTTTC CASSFPGANVLTF TRBJ2-6 TRBV7-2 - -
TGTGCCAGCAGCCCCCATAGTTGGGCAGGGGACACCGGGGAGCTGTTTTTT CASSPHSWAGDTGELFF TRBJ2-2 TRBV7-3 - -
TGTGCCAGCAGCGTAGACGGCAGAAGCTCTGGAAACACCATATATTTT CASSVDGRSSGNTIYF TRBJ1-3 TRBV9 - -
TGTGCCAGCAGTGGGGGACAGGGAAGGAACTATGGCTACACCTTC CASSGGQGRNYGYTF TRBJ1-2 TRBV25-1 - TRBD1
TGTGCCAGCAGCCAAATAGGACTAGCGGGCGTGCAGTACTTC CASSQIGLAGVQYF TRBJ2-7 TRBV11-2 - TRBD2
TGTGCCAGCAGCTTCTCCGGGACTAGCGGTAACAATGAGCAGTTCTTC CASSFSGTSGNNEQFF TRBJ2-1 TRBV7-2 - TRBD2
TGTGCCAGCAGCTGCAGGGGGCGCGAAGACGAGCAGTACTTC CASSCRGREDEQYF TRBJ2-7 TRBV13 - TRBD1
TGTGCCAGCAGTTTTCTGAGGGGCAGGGGAAGCTCCTACGAGCAGTACTTC CASSFLRGRGSSYEQYF TRBJ2-7 TRBV28 - -
TGCGCCAGCAGCCCCGAGGGACTAGGGACGGGCACAGATACGCAGTATTTT CASSPEGLGTGTDTQYF TRBJ2-3 TRBV5-1 - TRBD2
TGTGCCACCAGCAGAGCTAGGGGCTATAGCAATCAGCCCCAGCATTTT CATSRARGYSNQPQHF TRBJ1-5 TRBV15 - -
TGTGCCAGCAGTTACAGGGGGCCTACCTACGAGCAGTACTTC CASSYRGPTYEQYF TRBJ2-7 TRBV6-6 - TRBD1
TGTGCCAGTATCCCGAAGGGCGGGATGAACACTGAAGCTTTCTTT CASIPKGGMNTEAFF TRBJ1-1 TRBV19 - -
TGTGCCAGCAGCTCGAGCTCAGGGGGCTATGGCTACACCTTC CASSSSSGGYGYTF TRBJ1-2 TRBV7-2 - TRBD1
TGTGCCAGCAATACAGGGATCTCCTACAATGAGCAGTTCTTC CASNTGISYNEQFF TRBJ2-1 TRBV7-2 - -
TGCAGCGTTGCGGGGGGGTGGACTGAAGCTTTCTTT CSVAGGWTEAFF TRBJ1-1 TRBV29-1 - -
TGTGCCAGCAGCCCCGGACAGGGGATCTACGAGCAGTACTTC CASSPGQGIYEQYF TRBJ2-7 TRBV9 - TRBD1
TGCGCCAGCAGTGAGTCCGGCAGGGGGAACACCGGGGAGCTGTTTTTT CASSESGRGNTGELFF TRBJ2-2 TRBV10-2 - -
TGCGCCAGCAGCCGATCGGACAGGGGAGGAAACACCATATATTTT CASSRSDRGGNTIYF TRBJ1-3 TRBV5-1 once TRBD1
TGTGCCAGCAGTTTACCCCGGGACAACCTCTACGAGCAGTACTTC CASSLPRDNLYEQYF TRBJ2-7 TRBV27 - -
TGTGCCAGCAGCTTGGTCGTCAGTAGCTATGGCTACACCTTC CASSLVVSSYGYTF TRBJ1-2 TRBV5-6 - -
TGTGCCAGTCTACCCCCGGGACTAGAGGATTCAGATACGCAGTATTTT CASLPPGLEDSDTQYF TRBJ2-3 TRBV2 - TRBD2
TGTGCCAGCAGTTTCAGGGGAGAGAGGACTGAAGCTTTCTTT CASSFRGERTEAFF TRBJ1-1 TRBV6-6 few -
TGCGCCAGCAGCCCAAACAAGGCTGTTCAAGAGACCCAGTACTTC CASSPNKAVQETQYF TRBJ2-5 TRBV4-1 few -
TGCGCCAGCAGCCAAGATCCGGAGGGGCGCGGATCACCCCTCCACTTT CASSQDPEGRGSPLHF TRBJ1-6 TRBV4-3 - -
TGCGCCAGCAGCTCGGGACAGTTAGACACTGAAGCTTTCTTT CASSSGQLDTEAFF TRBJ1-1 TRBV5-1 - TRBD1
TGTGCCAGTAGTAAGACAGTCGACTCTGGAAACACCATATATTTT CASSKTVDSGNTIYF TRBJ1-3 TRBV19 - -
TGCGCCAGCAGGAGAGCGGGGTACAATGAGCAGTTCTTC CASRRAGYNEQFF TRBJ2-1 TRBV5-1 once TRBD2
TGTGCCAGCAGCTTAGGGACAGGCTACAATGAGCAGTTCTTC CASSLGTGYNEQFF TRBJ2-1 TRBV11-2 - TRBD1
TGTGCCAGCAGCTTTCTAGCGGGGGATGTATCTAGCACAGATACGCAGTATTTT CASSFLAGDVSSTDTQYF TRBJ2-3 TRBV5-8 - TRBD2
TGTGCCAGCAGCCCTAGGAGGGGGACCGGGGAGCTGTTTTTT CASSPRRGTGELFF TRBJ2-2 TRBV5-4 once -
TGTGCCAGTAGTAAGCGACAGGGAAGGGCTGGGGCCAACGTCCTGACTTTC CASSKRQGRAGANVLTF TRBJ2-6 TRBV19 - TRBD1
TGTGCCAGCAGCCGCGCGGCCAACGTCCTGACTTTC CASSRAANVLTF TRBJ2-6 TRBV11-2 - -
TGTGCTAGTGGTTTTGAGGAAATATACCGGAATGAGCAGTTCTTC CASGFEEIYRNEQFF TRBJ2-1 TRBV12-5 - -
TGCGCCAGCAGTGAGACAGAGTCGACTTTAGGCACTGAAGCTTTCTTT CASSETESTLGTEAFF TRBJ1-1 TRBV10-1 few -
TGTGCCAGCTCCCCTCGGGACAGGGAAAACTATGGCTACACCTTC CASSPRDRENYGYTF TRBJ1-2 TRBV18 - TRBD1
TGTGCCAGCAGCTTAGCCCTAGCGGGAGTTCGTACAGATACGCAGTATTTT CASSLALAGVRTDTQYF TRBJ2-3 TRBV7-9 - TRBD2
TGTGCCAGCAGTCCCTACCCAGATACGCAGTATTTT CASSPYPDTQYF TRBJ2-3 TRBV27 - -
TGTGCCTTCGGCTGGGATTACGGGAATGAGCAGTTCTTC CAFGWDYGNEQFF TRBJ2-1 TRBV10-3 - -
TGTGCCTGGAGTCAAAATTCGAACACTGAAGCTTTCTTT CAWSQNSNTEAFF TRBJ1-1 TRBV30 - -
TGCGCCAGCAGCCAAGCCCGGGAGGGGCGTGAAAAACTGTTTTTT CASSQAREGREKLFF TRBJ1-4 TRBV4-3 once -